The sequence of this T cell receptor beta chain was determined in a study of blood T cell repertoires in COVID-19. Trimming removed 5 bases from V and 0 bases from J; junction bases left unmatched: 7. CDR1 MNHEY and CDR2 SMNVEV come from the germline V gene (reference sequence). The CDR3 runs to 15 residues. The count of this clone is one. This table comes from immunoSEQ multiplex PCR, and its TCRdb copy is limited to in-frame clones, with some not included. Found here are approximately 65,000 clones, approximately 80% of them singletons; the top ten hold roughly 22%. Source material: peripheral blood. The sequence was collected from an elderly woman with active or convalescent COVID-19. J is TRBJ2-7 and V is TRBV27; TRBD1 matches at 7 bases. DNA of the CDR3: TGTGCCAGCAGTCAGGACAGGTGGAGCTCCTACGAGCAGTACTTC. Encoded protein: CASSQDRWSSYEQYF.